This T cell receptor beta chain was identified in a study of control samples from healthy donors and cancer patients. The V and J ends lost 0 bases and 4 bases respectively, with 11 bases between them. The CDR3 runs to 15 residues. The germline CDR1 and CDR2 sequences are SGHRS and YFSETQ. Measured with immunoSEQ multiplex PCR; TCRdb has only the in-frame clones, and not every one. This repertoire shows approximately 100,000 clones, less than 95% found once; its top ten account for 4% to 5.5%. Source material: blood. The receptor's source is a human donor in good health. The donor label of this sample is uncertain. The V and J genes are TRBV5-1 and TRBJ2-1; a possible D gene is TRBD1 (5 bases). CDR3 region: CASSLAGRVYNEQFF. DNA of the CDR3: TGCGCCAGCAGCTTGGCAGGCAGGGTATACAATGAGCAGTTCTTC.